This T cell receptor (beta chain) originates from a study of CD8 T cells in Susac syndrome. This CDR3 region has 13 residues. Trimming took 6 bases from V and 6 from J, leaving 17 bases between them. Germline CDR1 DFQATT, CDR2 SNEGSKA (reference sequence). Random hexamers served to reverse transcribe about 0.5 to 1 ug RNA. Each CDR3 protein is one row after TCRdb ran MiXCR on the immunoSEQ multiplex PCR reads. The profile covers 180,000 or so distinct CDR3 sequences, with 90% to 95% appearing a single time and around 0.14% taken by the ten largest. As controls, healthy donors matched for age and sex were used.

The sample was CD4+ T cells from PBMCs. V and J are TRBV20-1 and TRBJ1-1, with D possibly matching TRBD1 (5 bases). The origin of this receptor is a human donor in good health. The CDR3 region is CSAFGGLGPEAFF. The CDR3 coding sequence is TGCAGTGCCTTTGGAGGGTTGGGACCTGAAGCTTTCTTT.